This T cell receptor (beta chain) originates from a study of shared clonotypes between healthy human individuals. Adult donors, all healthy and HIV-negative, had no recent acute infections or vaccinations. Worth noting for this clone: Antigen unknown.

Looked up from germline, CDR1 is SGHTA and CDR2 is FQGTGA. The trim removed 6 bases at V and 1 base at J, leaving 1 base unmatched. The CDR3 has 14 amino acids. General observations from the study: The expectation was that sequencing depth would affect clonotype sharing among donors.

At a deep level, the assay was run. DNA at around 210 ng, 25,000 to 35,000 T cell genomes, went into sorted-subset replicate PCRs. Profiling relied on immunoSEQ multiplex PCR, and the TCRdb table lists in-frame clones only, not all of them. The repertoire holds approximately 530,000 clones, with 90% to 96% as singletons. This clonotype was obtained from a woman in her thirties in good health. Sequenced sample: naive CD4+ T cells sorted from blood. Noted subset: CD45RA+ positively selected. The chain combines TRBV7-3 with TRBJ2-2; 8 nucleotides match TRBD1. The CDR3 DNA is TGTGCCAGCAGGACAGGGGAGAACACCGGGGAGCTGTTTTTT. It translates to CASRTGENTGELFF.